Following are 30 T cell receptor beta chains from one sample sequenced in a study of a mutant IDH1 vaccine in newly diagnosed glioma. The time point is: week 5, during vaccination. All doses held 300 ug of mutant IDH1 20-mer peptide, with topical imiquimod. Their recognized antigens are unknown. Profiled with immunoSEQ multiplex PCR; TCRdb holds only in-frame clones, not every one. This table has about 58,000 clones, 80% to 90% appearing once. The starting material was PBMCs, obtained from a glioma patient whose treatment included an IDH1 peptide vaccine. These receptors came from a woman between 50 and 59 years old with glioma.

The genes are TRBV4-1 and TRBJ1-4; possible D gene TRBD1, 5 bases. Between the trimmed V and J ends, which lost 1 base and 8 bases, there was a span of 20 bases. There are 17 residues in the CDR3. Germline V gives CDR1 MGHRA, CDR2 YSYEKL. CDR3 sequence reads: CASSQVGLSVQVEKLFF. Written as DNA, the CDR3 is TGCGCCAGCAGCCAAGTGGGACTGAGCGTTCAGGTCGAAAAACTGTTTTTT.

This clone has more than one count but fewer than ten. V is TRBV9 and J is TRBJ1-1, with 8 bases matching TRBD1. CDR3 length equals 16 residues. With V trimmed by 2 bases and J by 2 bases, 8 bases remained unmatched. Germline assignment: CDR1 SGDLS and CDR2 YYNGEE. The CDR3 coding sequence is TGTGCCAGCAGCGTGGGGGGGACAGGATTCAACACTGAAGCTTTCTTT. As protein: CASSVGGTGFNTEAFF. The whole variable domain, filled in from reference TRBV9 and TRBJ1-1, reads DSGVTQTPKHLITATGQRVTLRCSPRSGDLSVYWYQQSLDQGLQFLIQYYNGEERAKGNILERFSAQQFPDLHSELNLSSLELGDSALYFCASSVGGTGFNTEAFFGQGTRLTVV.

The chain combines TRBV14 with TRBJ1-2; tentative D call: TRBD1 (5 bases). The CDR3 length is 14 residues. The V end lost 0 bases, the J end lost 4 bases, and 9 bases lay between the germline ends. Germline V gene sequence: CDR1 SGHDN, CDR2 FVKESK. This CDR3 is CASSQDWGSYGYTF. The CDR3, as DNA: TGTGCCAGCAGCCAAGATTGGGGGAGCTATGGCTACACCTTC.

This sequence joins TRBV5-8 and TRBJ2-5, with 13 bases that match TRBD2. The junction had 5 bases not matched to a gene; V was cut back by 3 bases and J by 3 bases. The CDR3 totals 16 residues. Germline values: CDR1 SGHTS, CDR2 YDEGEE. Here the CDR3 reads CASSSGLAGVKETQYF. The CDR3 DNA sequence: TGTGCCAGCAGCTCCGGACTAGCGGGGGTGAAAGAGACCCAGTACTTC.

The rearrangement uses TRBV9 and TRBJ2-1, with D perhaps matching TRBD1 (7 bases). V was trimmed by 4 bases and J by 2 bases, leaving 13 bases between them. Germline loops: CDR1 SGDLS, CDR2 YYNGEE. This CDR3 contains 15 residues. The CDR3 here is CASSSAGQTYNEQFF. The CDR3 coding sequence is TGTGCCAGCAGCTCCGCGGGACAGACCTACAATGAGCAGTTCTTC. The variable domain in full, with the rest retrieved from reference TRBV9 and TRBJ2-1, is DSGVTQTPKHLITATGQRVTLRCSPRSGDLSVYWYQQSLDQGLQFLIQYYNGEERAKGNILERFSAQQFPDLHSELNLSSLELGDSALYFCASSSAGQTYNEQFFGPGTRLTVL.

The chain links TRBV9 to TRBJ1-3, with TRBD1 identical over 7 bases. J lost 8 bases, V lost 0 bases, and 11 bases had no gene match. Germline CDR1 and CDR2: SGDLS and YYNGEE. This CDR3 spans 16 amino acids. Here the CDR3 DNA reads TGTGCCAGCAGCGTAGGAGGGAATCAGGGGGGGGACACCATATATTTT. As protein: CASSVGGNQGGDTIYF.

There are a few counts of this clone. The V and J genes are TRBV7-9 and TRBJ1-1, with no clear D. Trimming stripped 3 bases from V and 6 bases from J, with 11 bases between. Germline loops: CDR1 SEHNR, CDR2 FQNEAQ (reference sequence). This CDR3 contains 13 residues. CDR3 protein: CASSFDSRSEAFF. Written as DNA, the CDR3 is TGTGCCAGCAGCTTTGACTCCCGTTCTGAAGCTTTCTTT.

The gene calls are TRBV19 and TRBJ1-2; D remains ambiguous. Germline lookup yields CDR1 LNHDA and CDR2 SQIVND (reference sequence). Trimming removed 7 bases from V and 7 bases from J, with 13 bases in between. This CDR3 is 12 amino acids long. The DNA for the CDR3 is TGTGCCAGTAATCATCCGGAGGCTGGCTACACCTTC. Translation gives CASNHPEAGYTF. Using reference TRBV19 and TRBJ1-2 for the parts outside the CDR3, the full variable domain is DGGITQSPKYLFRKEGQNVTLSCEQNLNHDAMYWYRQDPGQGLRLIYYSQIVNDFQKGDIAEGYSVSREKKESFPLTVTSAQKNPTAFYLCASNHPEAGYTFGSGTRLTVV.

The V gene is TRBV6-5, the J gene TRBJ1-1, with a tentative D call TRBD1 (5 bases). Germline lookup yields CDR1 MNHEY and CDR2 SVGAGI. Trimming shortened V by 11 bases and J by 2 bases, and 15 bases separated the two germline ends. This CDR3 is 13 amino acids long. The CDR3 here is CASYRDANTEAFF. The CDR3 bases are TGTGCCTCATACCGGGACGCTAACACTGAAGCTTTCTTT.

Only a few counts were recorded for this clone. CDR3 sequence reads: CASSLAGQNTEAFF. The CDR3 nucleotides are TGTGCCAGCAGCTTGGCGGGACAGAACACTGAAGCTTTCTTT. The chain joins TRBV5-4 to TRBJ1-1; a possible D gene is TRBD1 (6 bases). This CDR3 has 14 amino acids. Trimming left V 0 bases short and J 1 base short, with 7 bases between. Germline V gives CDR1 SGHNT, CDR2 YYREEE (reference sequence).

The chain joins TRBV5-5 to TRBJ1-3; D is uncertain. Germline CDR1 reads SGHKS; CDR2 reads YYEKEE (reference sequence). This CDR3 region has 15 residues. V was trimmed by 0 bases and J by 2 bases, leaving 9 bases between them. This CDR3 is CASSLDVGTGNTIYF. CDR3 in DNA: TGTGCCAGCAGCTTGGACGTGGGGACTGGAAACACCATATATTTT. Variable domain in full (rest from reference TRBV5-5 and TRBJ1-3): DAGVTQSPTHLIKTRGQQVTLRCSPISGHKSVSWYQQVLGQGPQFIFQYYEKEERGRGNFPDRFSARQFPNYSSELNVNALLLGDSALYLCASSLDVGTGNTIYFGEGSWLTVV.

The V call is TRBV2, the J call TRBJ1-5; the D gene is possibly TRBD1 (5 bases). With 6 bases removed from V and 3 bases from J, the gap between germline ends came to 6 bases. This CDR3 region has 12 residues. The germline gives CDR1 SNHLY, CDR2 FYNNEI. In nucleotides, the CDR3 is TGTGCCAGCAGGGGGGACAATCAGCCCCAGCATTTT. Protein sequence: CASRGDNQPQHF.

The chain links TRBV19 to TRBJ2-2; 13 bases agree with TRBD2. The ends lost 6 bases at V and 3 bases at J; junction bases unmatched: 4. CDR1 and CDR2 from the germline V gene are LNHDA and SQIVND (reference sequence). The CDR3 covers 16 residues. This chain's CDR3 is CASRKLAGGDTGELFF. The CDR3 DNA follows: TGTGCCAGTAGAAAACTAGCGGGGGGGGACACCGGGGAGCTGTTTTTT.

The rearrangement uses TRBV7-9 and TRBJ1-1, with 8 bases identical to TRBD1. The CDR3 has 14 residues. The junction had 7 bases not matched to a gene; V was cut back by 5 bases and J by 5 bases. Per the germline V gene, CDR1 is SEHNR and CDR2 is FQNEAQ (reference sequence). CDR3 DNA: TGTGCCAGCAGCCCTGGACAGGGTAGGACTGAAGCTTTCTTT. Protein sequence: CASSPGQGRTEAFF.

CDR3 nucleotides: TGTGCCAGCACCACGGTTGGGGGGTCCGGGGAGCTGTTTTTT. Protein: CASTTVGGSGELFF. The rearrangement uses TRBV7-3 and TRBJ2-2, with a possible D match to TRBD2 (6 bases). This CDR3 contains 14 residues. The V gene lost 7 bases and the J gene lost 6 bases, with 15 bases spanning the gap. Germline V lookup: CDR1 SGHTA, CDR2 FQGTGA. Full variable domain (remainder filled in from reference TRBV7-3 and TRBJ2-2): GAGVSQTPSNKVTEKGKYVELRCDPISGHTALYWYRQSLGQGPEFLIYFQGTGAADDSGLPNDRFFAVRPEGSVSTLKIQRTERGDSAVYLCASTTVGGSGELFFGEGSRLTVL.

This clone turned up a few times. This rearrangement joins TRBV9 to TRBJ2-7; no clear D. The V end lost 0 bases, the J end lost 1 base, and 11 bases lay between the germline ends. The CDR3 covers 15 residues. Per germline, CDR1 SGDLS and CDR2 YYNGEE. The CDR3, as DNA: TGTGCCAGCAGCGTAGGGAGCCTCTCTTCCTACGAGCAGTACTTC. This sequence encodes CASSVGSLSSYEQYF.

The chain uses TRBV4-2 and TRBJ2-6; 8 bases are a match to TRBD1. V gave up 3 bases and J gave up 1 base; unmatched junction bases: 8. This CDR3 spans 18 amino acids. Germline lookup yields CDR1 LGHNA and CDR2 YNFKEQ. CDR3 in DNA: TGTGCCAGCAGCCAGGGCGGACAGGGCATTTCTGGGGCCAACGTCCTGACTTTC. Translating it yields CASSQGGQGISGANVLTF.

CDR3 nucleotides: TGTGCCAGCAGCCTCCGGGAGGACTATGGCTACACCTTC. Translated: CASSLREDYGYTF. This chain uses TRBV6-1 with TRBJ1-2; D remains ambiguous. V shed 6 bases and J shed 3 bases, with 11 bases lying between them. This CDR3 has 13 amino acids. Germline V lookup: CDR1 MNHNS, CDR2 SASEGT.

The rearrangement uses TRBV4-2 and TRBJ2-7; 7 bases map to TRBD1. Germline V gene lookup returns CDR1 LGHNA and CDR2 YNFKEQ. The ends lost 1 base at V and 5 bases at J; junction bases unmatched: 11. CDR3 length: 16 amino acids. The CDR3 bases are TGTGCCAGCAGCCAAGGGGACACAGGGGTTAGGGACGAGCAGTACTTC. Protein sequence: CASSQGDTGVRDEQYF.

The rearrangement uses TRBV10-3 and TRBJ1-5; D call uncertain. Looked up from germline, CDR1 is ENHRY and CDR2 is SYGVKD. With 2 bases removed from V and 1 base from J, the gap between germline ends came to 3 bases. The CDR3 is 13 residues long. CDR3 DNA sequence: TGTGCCATCAGTGAGATAAGCAATCAGCCCCAGCATTTT. Its protein product is CAISEISNQPQHF.

The chain recombines TRBV29-1 with TRBJ2-4, with TRBD2 as a possible D gene (5 bases). Trimming pared 8 bases from V and 6 bases from J, leaving 14 bases between. Germline CDR1 SQVTM, CDR2 ANQGSEA. This CDR3 region has 12 residues. The CDR3 DNA reads TGCAGCATAACAGCGGCGGGAAACATTCAGTACTTC. It specifies CSITAAGNIQYF.

This sequence joins TRBV11-2 and TRBJ1-2, with D maybe TRBD1 (6 bases). This CDR3 contains 14 residues. Germline CDR1 reads SGHAT; CDR2 reads FQNNGV. V shed 2 bases and J shed 3 bases, with 10 bases lying between them. The CDR3 nucleotides are TGTGCCAGCAGCTTATCGACAGGACACTATGGCTACACCTTC. As protein: CASSLSTGHYGYTF.

The chain carries TRBV11-2 and TRBJ2-7; no firm D call. V dropped 1 base and J dropped 7 bases, with 14 bases sitting between them. The germline V gene has CDR1 SGHAT and CDR2 FQNNGV. This CDR3 spans 14 amino acids. CDR3 nucleotide sequence: TGTGCCAGCAGCTTAGTCGCAATGCGTAAGGAGCAGTACTTC. The encoded protein is CASSLVAMRKEQYF.

The CDR3 loop is CASSHGRETQYF. For the CDR3, the DNA is TGCGCCAGCAGTCACGGTCGAGAGACCCAGTACTTC. The rearrangement uses TRBV5-1 and TRBJ2-5, with D hard to call. Trimming cost V 5 bases and J 4 bases, with 9 bases left between them. The CDR3 has 12 amino acids. From germline, CDR1 is SGHRS and CDR2 YFSETQ.

The J gene is TRBJ2-5, the V gene TRBV7-2, with D unresolved. Germline V gene sequence: CDR1 SGHTA, CDR2 FQGNSA. The CDR3 is made up of 13 amino acids. V dropped 5 bases and J dropped 5 bases, with 12 bases sitting between them. CDR3 amino acids: CASSIVGRETQYF. The CDR3 nucleotides read TGTGCCAGCAGCATAGTTGGCCGGGAGACCCAGTACTTC.

The chain employs TRBV9 and TRBJ2-2; D uncertain. Germline CDR1 is SGDLS and CDR2 is YYNGEE. Trimming stripped 0 bases from V and 4 bases from J, with 4 bases between. There are 13 residues in the CDR3. Written as DNA, the CDR3 is TGTGCCAGCAGCGTAGCCCCCACCGGGGAGCTGTTTTTT. It specifies CASSVAPTGELFF.

This clone occurred once. The chain combines TRBV5-4 with TRBJ2-2; D possibly corresponds to TRBD1 (5 bases). CDR1 and CDR2 (germline): SGHNT, YYREEE (reference sequence). Between the trimmed V and J ends, which lost 5 bases and 0 bases, there was a span of 11 bases. The CDR3 has 15 amino acids. The DNA of the CDR3 is TGTGCCAGCAGTTCAGGACAAACGAACACCGGGGAGCTGTTTTTT. This encodes CASSSGQTNTGELFF. Filled out from reference TRBV5-4 and TRBJ2-2, the complete variable domain reads ETGVTQSPTHLIKTRGQQVTLRCSSQSGHNTVSWYQQALGQGPQFIFQYYREEENGRGNFPPRFSGLQFPNYSSELNVNALELDDSALYLCASSSGQTNTGELFFGEGSRLTVL.

This chain connects TRBV18 to TRBJ1-1; the D is unclear. CDR1 and CDR2 (germline): KGHSH, LQKENI. The CDR3 is 14 amino acids. Trimming cost V 1 base and J 2 bases, with 8 bases left between them. CDR3 amino acids: CASSPLRGNTEAFF. CDR3 nucleotides: TGTGCCAGCTCACCACTACGGGGTAACACTGAAGCTTTCTTT.

The chain carries TRBV5-8 and TRBJ1-2; D perhaps matches TRBD1 (5 bases). The V end was cut by 4 bases, the J end by 3 bases, with 19 bases between. CDR1 is SGHTS, CDR2 YDEGEE, per germline. The CDR3 consists of 16 residues. The CDR3, as DNA: TGTGCCAGCAGCCACCGGGGGGACGGTTCAGACTATGGCTACACCTTC. Translating gives CASSHRGDGSDYGYTF.

The chain recombines TRBV5-1 with TRBJ1-1; D perhaps matches TRBD1 (5 bases). Germline V gene sequence: CDR1 SGHRS, CDR2 YFSETQ. Trimming shortened V by 6 bases and J by 0 bases, and 18 bases separated the two germline ends. The CDR3 spans 16 residues. CDR3 in DNA: TGCGCCAGCATAAGGGACCCAGGGAGGGTGAACACTGAAGCTTTCTTT. Its protein is CASIRDPGRVNTEAFF. Complete variable domain (other parts from reference TRBV5-1 and TRBJ1-1): KAGVTQTPRYLIKTRGQQVTLSCSPISGHRSVSWYQQTPGQGLQFLFEYFSETQRNKGNFPGRFSGRQFSNSRSEMNVSTLELGDSALYLCASIRDPGRVNTEAFFGQGTRLTVV.